This T cell receptor (beta chain) was sequenced in a study of T cells after yellow fever vaccination. Study-wide points: FACS-sorted repertoires might harbor abundant contaminating clonotypes from the bulk population. Reappearance after the booster was observed for most primary-vaccination clones (about 97% CD4, around 90% CD8).

This clonotype was seen a few times. Its antigen is as yet unknown. The V end was cut by 4 bases, the J end by 0 bases, with 7 bases between. CDR1 KGHSH and CDR2 LQKENI come from the germline V gene. The CDR3 has 15 amino acids. MiXCR, run by TCRdb on the 5' RACE reads, gives a single entry per CDR3 protein. The sample holds around 310,000 distinct CDR3 sequences, 3% to 4.5% seen once. The chain recombines TRBV18 with TRBJ2-6, with unresolved D. This specimen was PBMCs, taken 5 days after the yellow fever booster vaccination. The TCR originated in a man aged 18-30 years who received the YFV17D yellow fever vaccine. The CDR3, as DNA: TGTGCCAGCTCACTACAGAACTCTGGGGCCAACGTCCTGACTTTC. It encodes CASSLQNSGANVLTF. Based on the CDR3 plus reference TRBV18 and TRBJ2-6, the full variable domain is NAGVMQNPRHLVRRRGQEARLRCSPMKGHSHVYWYRQLPEEGLKFMVYLQKENIIDESGMPKERFSAEFPKEGPSILRIQQVVRGDSAAYFCASSLQNSGANVLTFGAGSRLTVL.